These 7 T cell receptor beta chains came from one sample sequenced in a study of identical twins. TCRdb independently ran MiXCR on the 5' RACE reads; one entry per CDR3 protein. The sample holds fewer than 450,000 distinct CDR3 sequences, roughly 9% seen once. The specimen was naive T cells sorted from blood. The source of these receptors is a woman aged 50 to 65 in good health.

This clonotype has more than one count but fewer than ten. The gene calls are TRBV15 and TRBJ2-3; D may be TRBD1 (5 bases). The CDR3 length is 17 residues. Trimming pared 3 bases from V and 0 bases from J, leaving 16 bases between. Germline assignment: CDR1 LNHNV and CDR2 YYDKDF (reference sequence). The CDR3 bases are TGTGCCACCAGCAGGACCTTGAGACAGCAAAGCACAGATACGCAGTATTTT. Translation gives CATSRTLRQQSTDTQYF.

This clonotype was seen more than once but under ten times. The chain carries TRBV19 and TRBJ2-5; maybe TRBD1 (7 bases). Germline CDR1 is LNHDA and CDR2 is SQIVND (reference sequence). The CDR3 sequence is 15 residues long. Trimming removed 5 bases at V and 7 bases at J, with 20 bases between. The CDR3 nucleotides are TGTGCCAGTAGTCTCGGGGGACAGACGAAGGGGACCCAGTACTTC. Amino acid sequence: CASSLGGQTKGTQYF.

This chain joins TRBV4-1 and TRBJ2-2, with 11 positions matching TRBD1. The ends lost 1 base at V and 6 bases at J; junction bases unmatched: 4. The CDR3 has 16 amino acids. Germline lookup yields CDR1 MGHRA and CDR2 YSYEKL. CDR3 nucleotides: TGCGCCAGCAGCCAAGGTTGGGGACAGGGGGCCGGGGAGCTGTTTTTT. Translating gives CASSQGWGQGAGELFF.

The table lists this clonotype with many counts. The chain couples TRBV10-3 to TRBJ1-1; D call uncertain. From germline, CDR1 is ENHRY and CDR2 SYGVKD. This CDR3 has 13 amino acids. The germline V and J ends were trimmed by 4 bases and 3 bases, with 9 bases remaining between them. Written as DNA, the CDR3 is TGTGCCATCAGTGGACCGGACCACACTGAAGCTTTCTTT. It is translated as CAISGPDHTEAFF.

This clonotype was observed a handful of times. This sequence joins TRBV29-1 and TRBJ1-5, with D unresolved. V was trimmed by 2 bases and J by 5 bases, leaving 13 bases between them. This CDR3 is built from 14 residues. CDR1 is SQVTM, CDR2 ANQGSEA, per germline. For the CDR3, the DNA is TGCAGCGTTGAATCAGCGGCCACCTATCAGCCCCAGCATTTT. Its protein is CSVESAATYQPQHF.

This clonotype has a count of ten or more. The rearrangement joins TRBV3-1 to TRBJ2-7, with D perhaps being TRBD1 or TRBD2 (5 bases each). The germline gives CDR1 LGHDT, CDR2 YNNKEL (reference sequence). The ends were cut back, 2 bases at V and 0 bases at J, with 14 bases in the middle. The CDR3 sequence is 16 residues long. CDR3 in amino acids: CASSQLPGRSSYEQYF. CDR3 nucleotides: TGTGCCAGCAGCCAACTGCCGGGACGAAGCTCCTACGAGCAGTACTTC.

There are a few counts of this clonotype. This sequence joins TRBV18 and TRBJ2-1; D not resolved. Looked up from germline, CDR1 is KGHSH and CDR2 is LQKENI. The CDR3 runs 11 residues. The V and J ends lost 2 bases and 8 bases respectively, with 4 bases between them. This CDR3 is CASSPVDEQFF. The CDR3 bases are TGTGCCAGCTCACCAGTAGATGAGCAGTTCTTC.